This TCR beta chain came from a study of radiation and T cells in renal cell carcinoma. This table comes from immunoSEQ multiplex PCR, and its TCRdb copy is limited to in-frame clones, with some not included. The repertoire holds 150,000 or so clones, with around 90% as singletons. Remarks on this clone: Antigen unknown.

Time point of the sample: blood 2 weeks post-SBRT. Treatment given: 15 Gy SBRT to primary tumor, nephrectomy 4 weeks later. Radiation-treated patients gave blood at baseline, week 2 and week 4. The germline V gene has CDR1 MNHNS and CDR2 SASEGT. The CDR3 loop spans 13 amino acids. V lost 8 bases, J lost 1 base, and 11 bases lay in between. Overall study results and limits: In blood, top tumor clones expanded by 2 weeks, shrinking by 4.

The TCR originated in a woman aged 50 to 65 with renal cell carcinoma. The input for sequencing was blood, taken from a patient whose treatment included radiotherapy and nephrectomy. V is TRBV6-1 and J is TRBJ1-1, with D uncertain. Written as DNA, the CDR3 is TGTGCCAGCGGCGTTCTTAGGAACACTGAAGCTTTCTTT. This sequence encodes CASGVLRNTEAFF.